This is a list of T cell receptor beta chains from one sample in a study of CD8 T cells in ankylosing spondylitis. TCRdb processed the 5' RACE reads anew with MiXCR; each CDR3 protein has one entry. The sample lists approximately 200,000 distinct CDR3 sequences, about an eighth occurring once. The sample taken for sequencing was blood, either unsorted or a sorted T cell fraction (not recorded which). Receptors originate from a female donor with ankylosing spondylitis or in good health (not recorded which). Both conserved end residues are part of each CDR3. The D gene is left open where the match is weak. Clone size is shown for a subset of rows, as once, few, many or a class of expanded clone.

clone size,D gene,J gene,V gene,CDR3 DNA,CDR3 protein
.,.,TRBJ2-2,TRBV30,TGTGCCTGGAGTGTAAAGGAGACCACCGGGGAGCTGTTTTTT,CAWSVKETTGELFF
few,TRBD1,TRBJ1-2,TRBV5-5,TGTGCCAGCAGCTTGAGACGGGACAGGGCGGCTGGCTACACCTTC,CASSLRRDRAAGYTF
many,.,TRBJ2-3,TRBV5-1,TGCGCCAGCAGCCCGTCGGGGGATATGAGTCCAGATACGCAGTATTTT,CASSPSGDMSPDTQYF
many,.,TRBJ2-7,TRBV29-1,TGCAGCGCCCTAACAGGGTTTGGCTCCTACGAGCAGTACTTC,CSALTGFGSYEQYF
many,.,TRBJ1-1,TRBV18,TGTGCCAGCTCATCGGCGCCTACAGGCACTGAAGCTTTCTTT,CASSSAPTGTEAFF
many,.,TRBJ2-1,TRBV24-1,TGTGCCACCAGTGATCGGAATGAGCAGTTCTTC,CATSDRNEQFF
few,TRBD2,TRBJ2-1,TRBV5-1,TGCGCCAGCAGCACATCGGGAGGCGGGGCCTACAATGAGCAGTTCTTC,CASSTSGGGAYNEQFF
few,.,TRBJ1-2,TRBV29-1,TGCAGCGTCACCTATAGGGCGTCGGGCGGCTACACCTTC,CSVTYRASGGYTF
few,TRBD2,TRBJ2-1,TRBV20-1,TGCTGTGCTAGAGATACAAGCGGGAGCCCAGAGCCCTACAATGAGCAGTTCTTC,CCARDTSGSPEPYNEQFF
.,.,TRBJ2-6,TRBV18,TGTGCCAGCTCCTACATGCTCTCTGGGGCCAACGTCCTGACTTTC,CASSYMLSGANVLTF
.,TRBD2,TRBJ2-1,TRBV12-3/TRBV12-4,TGTGCCAGCAGTTTTTTGCGACTAGCGGCACCCAATGAGCAGTTCTTC,CASSFLRLAAPNEQFF
many,.,TRBJ1-2,TRBV12-3/TRBV12-4,TGTGCCAGCAGTTTTACACAAAACTATGGCTACACCTTC,CASSFTQNYGYTF